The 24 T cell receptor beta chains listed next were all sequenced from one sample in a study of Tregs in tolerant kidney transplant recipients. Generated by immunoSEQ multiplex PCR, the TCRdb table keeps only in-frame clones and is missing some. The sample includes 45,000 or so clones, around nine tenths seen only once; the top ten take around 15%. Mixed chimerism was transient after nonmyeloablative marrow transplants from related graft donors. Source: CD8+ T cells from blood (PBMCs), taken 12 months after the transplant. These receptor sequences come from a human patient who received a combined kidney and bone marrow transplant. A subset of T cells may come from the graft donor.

CDR3 sequence reads: CATSELGLVEDEQYF. The CDR3 region has the DNA TGTGCCACCAGCGAACTGGGACTAGTCGAGGACGAGCAGTACTTC. The J gene is TRBJ2-7, the V gene TRBV15; 8 nucleotides match TRBD2. J gave up 5 bases and V 5 bases, and 11 bases lay outside the gene matches. CDR3 size: 15 residues. Germline lookup yields CDR1 LNHNV and CDR2 YYDKDF (reference sequence).

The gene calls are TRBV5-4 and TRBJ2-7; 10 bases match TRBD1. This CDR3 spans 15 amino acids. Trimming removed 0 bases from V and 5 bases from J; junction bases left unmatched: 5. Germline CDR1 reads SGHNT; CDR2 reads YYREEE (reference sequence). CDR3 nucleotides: TGTGCCAGCAGCTTGGTAGGGACAGGGGTCCACGAGCAGTACTTC. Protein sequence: CASSLVGTGVHEQYF.

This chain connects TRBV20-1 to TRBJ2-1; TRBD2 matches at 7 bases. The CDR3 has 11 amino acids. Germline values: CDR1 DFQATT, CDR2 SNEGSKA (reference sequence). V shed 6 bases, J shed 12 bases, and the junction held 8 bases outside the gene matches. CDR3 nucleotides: TGCAGTGCCCGTACCCGGGAGGTGCAGTTCTTC. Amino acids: CSARTREVQFF.

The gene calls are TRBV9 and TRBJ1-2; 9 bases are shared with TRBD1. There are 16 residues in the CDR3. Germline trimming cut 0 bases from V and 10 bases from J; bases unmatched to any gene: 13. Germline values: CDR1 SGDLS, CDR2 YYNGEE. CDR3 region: CASSVGGQGPYGDYTF. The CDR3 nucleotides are TGTGCCAGCAGCGTAGGGGGACAGGGCCCTTATGGGGACTACACCTTC.

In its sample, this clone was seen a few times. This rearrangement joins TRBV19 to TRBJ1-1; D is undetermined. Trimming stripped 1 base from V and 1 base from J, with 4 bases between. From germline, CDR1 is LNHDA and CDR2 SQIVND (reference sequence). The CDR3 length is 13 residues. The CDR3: CASSIARNTEAFF. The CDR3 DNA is TGTGCCAGTAGTATAGCCCGGAACACTGAAGCTTTCTTT.

The CDR3 region has the DNA TGTGCCAGCAGCGTAGCAAGGGGCCACTCTAACTATGGCTACACCTTC. Protein sequence: CASSVARGHSNYGYTF. The chain recombines TRBV9 with TRBJ1-2; D might be TRBD1 (5 bases). Germline CDR1 reads SGDLS; CDR2 reads YYNGEE. The CDR3 contains 16 residues. Trimming shortened V by 0 bases and J by 0 bases, and 12 bases separated the two germline ends.

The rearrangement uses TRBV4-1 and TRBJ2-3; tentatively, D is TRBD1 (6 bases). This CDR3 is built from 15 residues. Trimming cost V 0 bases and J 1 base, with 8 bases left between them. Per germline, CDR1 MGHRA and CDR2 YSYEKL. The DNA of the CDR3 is TGCGCCAGCAGCCAAGAATCAGGGGGCACAGATACGCAGTATTTT. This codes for CASSQESGGTDTQYF.

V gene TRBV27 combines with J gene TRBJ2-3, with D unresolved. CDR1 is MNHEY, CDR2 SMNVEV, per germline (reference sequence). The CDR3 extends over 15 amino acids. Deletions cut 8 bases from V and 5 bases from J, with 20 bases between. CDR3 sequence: CASREVAVVVDTQYF. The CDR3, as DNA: TGTGCCAGCCGAGAGGTGGCGGTTGTGGTAGATACGCAGTATTTT.

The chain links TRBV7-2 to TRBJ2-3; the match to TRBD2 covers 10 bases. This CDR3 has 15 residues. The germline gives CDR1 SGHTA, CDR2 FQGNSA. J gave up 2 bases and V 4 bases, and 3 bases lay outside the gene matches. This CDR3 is CASSSGLAATDTQYF. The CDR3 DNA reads TGTGCCAGCAGCTCTGGACTAGCGGCCACAGATACGCAGTATTTT. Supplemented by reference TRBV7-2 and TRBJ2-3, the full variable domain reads GAGVSQSPSNKVTEKGKDVELRCDPISGHTALYWYRQSLGQGLEFLIYFQGNSAPDKSGLPSDRFSAERTGGSVSTLTIQRTQQEDSAVYLCASSSGLAATDTQYFGPGTRLTVL.

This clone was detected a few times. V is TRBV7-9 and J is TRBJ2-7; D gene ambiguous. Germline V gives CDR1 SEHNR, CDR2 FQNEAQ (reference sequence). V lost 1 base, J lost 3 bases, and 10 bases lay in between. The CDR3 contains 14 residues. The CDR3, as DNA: TGTGCCAGCAGCTTAGAATATCGGGTCTACGAGCAGTACTTC. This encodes CASSLEYRVYEQYF.

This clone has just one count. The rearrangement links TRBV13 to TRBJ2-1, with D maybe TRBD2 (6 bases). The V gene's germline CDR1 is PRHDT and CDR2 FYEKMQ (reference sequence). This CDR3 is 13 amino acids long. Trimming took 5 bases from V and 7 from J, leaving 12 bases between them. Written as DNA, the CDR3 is TGTGCCAGCAGCCGAAGACTAGTTAATGAGCAGTTCTTC. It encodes CASSRRLVNEQFF.

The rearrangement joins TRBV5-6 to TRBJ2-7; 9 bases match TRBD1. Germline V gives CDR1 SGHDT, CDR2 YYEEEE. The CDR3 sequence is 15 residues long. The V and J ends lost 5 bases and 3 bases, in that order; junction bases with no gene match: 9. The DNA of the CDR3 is TGTGCCAGCAGTTCAAATGGACAGGGGATCTACGAGCAGTACTTC. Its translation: CASSSNGQGIYEQYF.

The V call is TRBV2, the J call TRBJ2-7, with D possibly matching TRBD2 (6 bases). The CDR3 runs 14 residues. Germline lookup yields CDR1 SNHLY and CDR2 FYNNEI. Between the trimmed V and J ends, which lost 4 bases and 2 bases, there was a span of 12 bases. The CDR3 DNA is TGTGCCAGCAGTGGTCGGGACTTAACCTACGAGCAGTACTTC. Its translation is CASSGRDLTYEQYF.

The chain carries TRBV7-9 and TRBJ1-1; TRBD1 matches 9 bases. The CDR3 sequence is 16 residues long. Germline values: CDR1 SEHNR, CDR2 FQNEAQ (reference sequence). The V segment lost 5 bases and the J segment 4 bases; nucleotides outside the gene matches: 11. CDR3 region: CASSISRDRVRTEAFF. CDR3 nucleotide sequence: TGTGCCAGCAGCATCTCCCGGGACAGGGTCCGCACTGAAGCTTTCTTT.

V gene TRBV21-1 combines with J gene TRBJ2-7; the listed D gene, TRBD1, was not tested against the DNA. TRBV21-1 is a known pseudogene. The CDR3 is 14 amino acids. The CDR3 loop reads CASSNRGPAYEQYF. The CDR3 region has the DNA TGTGCCAGCAGCAACAGGGGGCCTGCCTACGAGCAGTACTTC.

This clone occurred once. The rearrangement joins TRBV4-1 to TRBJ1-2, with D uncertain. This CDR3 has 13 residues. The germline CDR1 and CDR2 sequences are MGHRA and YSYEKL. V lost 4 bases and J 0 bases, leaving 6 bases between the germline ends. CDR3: CASSRGTNYGYTF. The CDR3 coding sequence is TGCGCCAGCAGCCGCGGGACTAACTATGGCTACACCTTC.

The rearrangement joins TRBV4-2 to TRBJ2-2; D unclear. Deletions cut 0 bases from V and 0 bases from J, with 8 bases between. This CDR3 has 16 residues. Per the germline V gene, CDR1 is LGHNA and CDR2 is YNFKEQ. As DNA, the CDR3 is TGTGCCAGCAGCCAAGAGTTTCAGACGAACACCGGGGAGCTGTTTTTT. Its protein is CASSQEFQTNTGELFF.

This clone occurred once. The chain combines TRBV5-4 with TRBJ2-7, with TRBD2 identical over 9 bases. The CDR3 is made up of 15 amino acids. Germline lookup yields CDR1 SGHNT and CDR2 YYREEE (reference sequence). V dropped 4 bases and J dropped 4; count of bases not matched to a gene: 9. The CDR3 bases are TGTGCCAGCAGCACGCCCGGGACTAGCAAATACGAGCAGTACTTC. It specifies CASSTPGTSKYEQYF.

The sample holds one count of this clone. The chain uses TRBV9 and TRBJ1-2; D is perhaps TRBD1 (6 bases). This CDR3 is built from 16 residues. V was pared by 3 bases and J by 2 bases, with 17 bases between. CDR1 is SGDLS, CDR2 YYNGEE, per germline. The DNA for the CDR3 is TGTGCCAGCAGCGGACAACTTACCGGGACAAACTATGGCTACACCTTC. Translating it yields CASSGQLTGTNYGYTF.

CDR3 loop: CASSSQGNQYF. CDR3 nucleotides: TGTGCCAGCAGCTCCCAGGGGAACCAGTACTTC. The rearrangement uses TRBV7-2 and TRBJ2-5; the D gene is possibly TRBD1 (6 bases). V was shortened by 4 bases and J by 10 bases, with 10 bases between the two germline ends. The CDR3 runs 11 residues. CDR1 and CDR2 (germline): SGHTA, FQGNSA.

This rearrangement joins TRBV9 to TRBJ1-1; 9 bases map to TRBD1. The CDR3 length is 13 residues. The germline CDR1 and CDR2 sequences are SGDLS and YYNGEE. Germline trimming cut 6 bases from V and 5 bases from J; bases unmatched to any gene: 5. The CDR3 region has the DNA TGTGCCAGCAACTCTGGACAGGGGACTGAAGCTTTCTTT. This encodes CASNSGQGTEAFF.

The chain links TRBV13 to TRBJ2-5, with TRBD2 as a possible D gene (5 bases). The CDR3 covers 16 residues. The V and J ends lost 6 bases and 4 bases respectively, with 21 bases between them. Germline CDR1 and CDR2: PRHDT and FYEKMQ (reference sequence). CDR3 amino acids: CASRRGWGPSPETQYF. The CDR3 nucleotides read TGTGCCAGCAGACGGGGATGGGGTCCCAGTCCAGAGACCCAGTACTTC.

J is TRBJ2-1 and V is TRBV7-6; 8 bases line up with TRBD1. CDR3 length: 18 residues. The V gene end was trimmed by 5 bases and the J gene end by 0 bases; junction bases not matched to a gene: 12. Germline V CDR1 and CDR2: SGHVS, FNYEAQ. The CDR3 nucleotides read TGTGCCAGCAGCCAGCACGCAATGGACAGGGCCTCCTACAATGAGCAGTTCTTC. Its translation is CASSQHAMDRASYNEQFF.

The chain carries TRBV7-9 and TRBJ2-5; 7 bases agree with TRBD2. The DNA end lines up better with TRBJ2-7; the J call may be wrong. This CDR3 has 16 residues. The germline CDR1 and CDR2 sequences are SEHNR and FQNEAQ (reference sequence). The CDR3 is CASSLITSAGRYEQYF. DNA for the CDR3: TGTGCCAGCAGCTTAATCACGTCAGCGGGGCGGTACGAGCAGTACTTC.